This record concerns one TCR beta chain sequence. Its antigen target is currently unknown. The sample belongs to a study of T cells expressing NK-cell markers (dated by TCRdb to the early 2020s). Study-wide context: Three sorted T-cell subsets (CD3+CD56+NKG2C+, CD3+CD56+NKG2C- and CD3+CD56-NKG2C+) from several donors had their TCR beta-chain repertoires profiled. The libraries were sequenced on Illumina HiSeq 2000/2500, MiSeq or NextSeq, producing 2 x 150 bp reads. Among the eight sequenced donors, seven were HCMV-seropositive and one was HCMV-seronegative. The study sequenced eight donors, all healthy volunteers chosen at random: three men and five women. What the research found in general, with its limitations: Those dominant clonotypes were again the most abundant among CD3+CD56-NKG2C+ cells in a handful of donors, at roughly 28.3-60.1%. Whether the expanded NKG2C-expressing T cell clones were specific for HCMV antigens was left unclear. In 5 to 7 donors, the dominant CD3+CD56+NKG2C+ clonotypes ranked among the top 10 CD8+ clonotypes, making up roughly 1.0-7.0% of CD8+ T cells.

CDR1 SGHTA and CDR2 FQGNSA are derived from the germline V gene. The CDR3 has 16 amino acids, counting the end cysteine and phenylalanine. DNA was not recorded. To determine HCMV serostatus, a commercial ELISA kit was used to detect HCMV-specific IgG in serum. Ficoll density gradient centrifugation was used to isolate peripheral blood mononuclear cells from blood. Reads for this sample came from an Illumina HiSeq 2000. TCR beta cDNA libraries were prepared using 5'RACE template switching, which introduced a universal primer site and unique molecular identifiers. Synthesis of cDNA was primed from the TCR beta constant segment and was followed by two consecutive PCR amplification steps. As for the original processing: Reads were demultiplexed and grouped by UMI with MIGEC, and clonotypes were assembled and quantified with MiTCR. To exclude erroneous sequences, any TCR cDNA sequence not supported by at least two reads was discarded. The tcR package was used for downstream repertoire analysis, and clonotypes were matched across fractions by CDR3 nucleotide sequence plus V segment. Antigen specificity was annotated against VDJdb with VDJmatch, allowing one amino acid substitution in CDR3. Reads reprocessed by TCRdb are summarized as one entry per CDR3 protein sequence, and DNA is absent. The V and J calls and clone size come from TCRdb's table, not from the authors' own analysis. The sample has 550,000 to 600,000 distinct CDR3 sequences on record. Roughly 3.5% of the sample is held by the ten biggest clonotypes.

The sequence is built from TRBV7-2 and TRBJ2-5; TCRdb calls TRBD2, which cannot be checked without DNA. This receptor was identified in a man aged 18-30 years in good health. Donor details come from another sample of the same person, matched by shared clones. Source material: blood T cells: a sorted CD56 or NKG2C T cell subset, CD4+ or CD8+ T cells, or bulk PBMC T cells (not recorded which). CDR3 region: CASSLQREVYSETQYF. Reference TRBV7-2 and TRBJ2-5 proteins supply the regions before and after the CDR3; the full variable domain is: GAGVSQSPSNKVTEKGKDVELRCDPISGHTALYWYRQSLGQGLEFLIYFQGNSAPDKSGLPSDRFSAERTGGSVSTLTIQRTQQEDSAVYLCASSLQREVYSETQYFGPGTRLLVL.